Below, one T cell receptor (beta chain) is given with its context. The source of the sample is a study of blood T cell repertoires in COVID-19. TCRdb keeps only in-frame clones here, not all; method: immunoSEQ multiplex PCR. The table has approximately 140,000 clones, around 89% seen once. The sequence was obtained from a woman in her twenties or thirties with acute COVID-19. The sample comprised PBMCs or T cells enriched from blood (not recorded which).

The CDR3 sequence is CASISTSGKVSYNEQFF. The CDR3 region has the DNA TGTGCCAGCATCAGCACTAGCGGGAAAGTCTCCTACAATGAGCAGTTCTTC. The V and J genes are TRBV3-1 (or the pseudogene TRBV3-2) and TRBJ2-1; 10 positions match TRBD2. The CDR3 sequence is 17 residues long. CDR1 is LGHDT and CDR2 is YNNKEL in the germline V gene (reference sequence). Trimming took 7 bases from V and 0 from J; bases not matched to a gene: 9.